This TCR beta chain was obtained from a study of blood T cell repertoires in COVID-19. Study in general: COVID-19 samples collected from the United States, Italy and Spain covered acute and convalescent phases.

Participants were placed into cohorts based on the clinical history they reported. The junction had 5 bases not matched to a gene; V was cut back by 3 bases and J by 4 bases. Germline CDR1 and CDR2: LGHNT and FRNRAP. The CDR3 totals 14 residues. TCRdb's table, derived via immunoSEQ multiplex PCR, lists solely in-frame clones and lacks some. The table shows around 220,000 clones, with approximately 90% occurring only once. The sequenced material came from PBMCs or T cells enriched from blood (not recorded which). The source of this sequence is a woman aged 25 to 39 with acute COVID-19. The chain combines TRBV12-5 with TRBJ1-1; 7 nucleotides agree with TRBD1. The CDR3 region is CASGFETGFTEAFF. The CDR3 coding sequence is TGTGCTAGTGGTTTTGAGACAGGGTTCACTGAAGCTTTCTTT.